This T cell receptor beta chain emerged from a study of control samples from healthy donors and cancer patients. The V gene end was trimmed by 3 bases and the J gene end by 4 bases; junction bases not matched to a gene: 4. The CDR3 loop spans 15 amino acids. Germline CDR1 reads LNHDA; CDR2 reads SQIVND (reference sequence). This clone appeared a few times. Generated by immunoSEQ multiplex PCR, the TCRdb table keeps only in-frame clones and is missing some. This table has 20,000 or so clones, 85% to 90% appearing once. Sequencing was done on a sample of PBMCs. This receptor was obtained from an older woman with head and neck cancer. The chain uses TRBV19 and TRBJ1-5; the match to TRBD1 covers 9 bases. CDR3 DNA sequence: TGTGCCAGTAGTATGGGGACAGGGTGGAATCAGCCCCAGCATTTT. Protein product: CASSMGTGWNQPQHF.